The rows below give T cell receptor beta chains drawn from one sample of a study of T cell changes during pregnancy in multiple sclerosis. The protocol was immunoSEQ multiplex PCR, while the TCRdb copy is restricted to in-frame clones and leaves out a portion. The repertoire holds roughly 90,000 clones, with around 93% as singletons. The sequences come from peripheral blood, collected in the first trimester of pregnancy. The receptors stem from a female donor in good health, enrolled as a control in a pregnancy study. Each CDR3 is given with its conserved first and last residue. The order of the fields is D gene, J gene, V gene, clone size, CDR3 DNA, CDR3 protein. A D gene is named only where the DNA matches it firmly. Clone size, where shown, is once, few, many, or a class for clones that have expanded.

d_gene: TRBD2; j_gene: TRBJ2-7; v_gene: TRBV28; abundance: NA; CDR3nt: TGTGCCAGCTCGGGAGGGGAATCCTACGAGCAGTACTTC; CDR3aa: CASSGGESYEQYF
d_gene: NA; j_gene: TRBJ1-1; v_gene: TRBV21-1; abundance: NA; CDR3nt: TGTGCCAGCAGCAAGGGAGGGTATGGTTTGGGCCGGGCTTTCTTT; CDR3aa: CASSKGGYGLGRAFF
d_gene: NA; j_gene: TRBJ1-3; v_gene: TRBV7-8; abundance: NA; CDR3nt: TGTGCCAGCAGCTGGGCGGGCCTAAACACCATATATTTT; CDR3aa: CASSWAGLNTIYF
d_gene: TRBD1; j_gene: TRBJ1-2; v_gene: TRBV7-2; abundance: NA; CDR3nt: TGTGCCAGCAGCTCACAGGGGGGATACTATGGCTACACCTTC; CDR3aa: CASSSQGGYYGYTF
d_gene: TRBD1; j_gene: TRBJ1-1; v_gene: TRBV6-6; abundance: few; CDR3nt: TGTGCCAGCAGTACCCGGGGACAGGGGGACACTGAAGCTTTCTTT; CDR3aa: CASSTRGQGDTEAFF
d_gene: NA; j_gene: TRBJ1-1; v_gene: TRBV2; abundance: NA; CDR3nt: TGTGCCAGCAGTGAAAGCCGACAGAACACTGAAGCTTTCTTT; CDR3aa: CASSESRQNTEAFF
d_gene: NA; j_gene: TRBJ1-5; v_gene: TRBV6-5; abundance: few; CDR3nt: TGTGCCAGCAGTACAGGGCGGTGGGGCCTCCCTCAGCATTTT; CDR3aa: CASSTGRWGLPQHF
d_gene: NA; j_gene: TRBJ1-6; v_gene: TRBV7-9; abundance: NA; CDR3nt: TGTGCCAGCAGCTTTGACAGATCCTATAATTCACCCCTCCACTTT; CDR3aa: CASSFDRSYNSPLHF
d_gene: TRBD1; j_gene: TRBJ2-7; v_gene: TRBV7-6; abundance: NA; CDR3nt: TGTGCCAGCAGCTTAGAGGGGCAGGGGGCCCACGAGCAGTACTTC; CDR3aa: CASSLEGQGAHEQYF
d_gene: NA; j_gene: TRBJ2-7; v_gene: TRBV11-2; abundance: NA; CDR3nt: TGTGCCAGCAGCTTACCCGGACAGAGTTACGAGCAGTACTTC; CDR3aa: CASSLPGQSYEQYF
d_gene: NA; j_gene: TRBJ1-1; v_gene: TRBV5-1; abundance: once; CDR3nt: TGCGCCAGCAGCTTCCGGGAGAACACTGAAGCTTTCTTT; CDR3aa: CASSFRENTEAFF
d_gene: NA; j_gene: TRBJ2-5; v_gene: TRBV5-5; abundance: NA; CDR3nt: TGTGCCAGCACCCCGTCGGGTAAAGTGGCCCAAGAGACCCAGTACTTC; CDR3aa: CASTPSGKVAQETQYF
d_gene: NA; j_gene: TRBJ2-3; v_gene: TRBV19; abundance: NA; CDR3nt: TGTGCCAGTAGTAAGGGGACTTACACAGATACGCAGTATTTT; CDR3aa: CASSKGTYTDTQYF
d_gene: NA; j_gene: TRBJ2-3; v_gene: TRBV7-2; abundance: NA; CDR3nt: TGTGCCAGCAGCTTGGCCCCGACGCAGTATTTT; CDR3aa: CASSLAPTQYF
d_gene: NA; j_gene: TRBJ2-1; v_gene: TRBV5-4; abundance: NA; CDR3nt: TGTGCCAGCAGCCTGCAAGCGTCCGATGAGCAGTTCTTC; CDR3aa: CASSLQASDEQFF
d_gene: NA; j_gene: TRBJ2-7; v_gene: TRBV5-1; abundance: NA; CDR3nt: TGCGCCAGCAGTTTTGACAGTGGTAGCTCCTACGAGCAGTACTTC; CDR3aa: CASSFDSGSSYEQYF
d_gene: TRBD2; j_gene: TRBJ2-5; v_gene: TRBV7-3; abundance: NA; CDR3nt: TGTGCCAGCAGCCGAACGACTAGCGGGGGATCTGAGACCCAGTACTTC; CDR3aa: CASSRTTSGGSETQYF
d_gene: NA; j_gene: TRBJ2-7; v_gene: TRBV29-1; abundance: once; CDR3nt: TGCAGCGTTTTTCATGCGGGCCAGCAGTACTTC; CDR3aa: CSVFHAGQQYF
d_gene: NA; j_gene: TRBJ1-1; v_gene: TRBV6-1; abundance: NA; CDR3nt: TGTGCCAGCAGTGAAACGGGGAGCACTGAAGCTTTCTTT; CDR3aa: CASSETGSTEAFF
d_gene: TRBD2; j_gene: TRBJ2-7; v_gene: TRBV28; abundance: NA; CDR3nt: TGTGCCAGCAGTTTCCCGGGGGGTAGGTACGAGCAGTACTTC; CDR3aa: CASSFPGGRYEQYF
d_gene: NA; j_gene: TRBJ2-2; v_gene: TRBV9; abundance: NA; CDR3nt: TGTGCCAGCAGCGTAGGTTGGGGGGGCGTGACCGGGGAGCTGTTTTTT; CDR3aa: CASSVGWGGVTGELFF
d_gene: TRBD1; j_gene: TRBJ1-2; v_gene: TRBV5-6; abundance: once; CDR3nt: TGTGCCAGCAGCTATCCCGGGACAGTCTTTTATGGCTACACCTTC; CDR3aa: CASSYPGTVFYGYTF
d_gene: TRBD1; j_gene: TRBJ2-2; v_gene: TRBV5-4; abundance: NA; CDR3nt: TGTGCCAGCAGCTTCGGACAGGCTCACACCGGGGAGCTGTTTTTT; CDR3aa: CASSFGQAHTGELFF
d_gene: TRBD1; j_gene: TRBJ1-2; v_gene: TRBV25-1; abundance: NA; CDR3nt: TGTGCCAGCGTACCGCAGGGGGCCGCTATTGGCTACACCTTC; CDR3aa: CASVPQGAAIGYTF
d_gene: NA; j_gene: TRBJ1-2; v_gene: TRBV7-9; abundance: NA; CDR3nt: TGTGCCAGCAGCTTAGGGCAGGAAGTAGATGGCTACACCTTC; CDR3aa: CASSLGQEVDGYTF
d_gene: TRBD1; j_gene: TRBJ2-1; v_gene: TRBV9; abundance: NA; CDR3nt: TGTGCCAGCAGCCCTAGACAGGGGGCAATGAGTGAGCAGTTCTTC; CDR3aa: CASSPRQGAMSEQFF
d_gene: TRBD2; j_gene: TRBJ2-1; v_gene: TRBV10-2; abundance: NA; CDR3nt: TGCGCCAGCAGTGACCTAGCGGGGTTTAAGAATGAGCAGTTCTTC; CDR3aa: CASSDLAGFKNEQFF
d_gene: TRBD1; j_gene: TRBJ2-6; v_gene: TRBV5-1; abundance: NA; CDR3nt: TGCGCCAGCAGCCCCCAGGGGCAGGGGACAGTCTCTGGGGCCAACGTCCTGACTTTC; CDR3aa: CASSPQGQGTVSGANVLTF
d_gene: NA; j_gene: TRBJ2-1; v_gene: TRBV30; abundance: NA; CDR3nt: TGTGCCTGGAGTGGGAGGGGGCGGGCGAATGAGCAGTTCTTC; CDR3aa: CAWSGRGRANEQFF
d_gene: TRBD1; j_gene: TRBJ2-7; v_gene: TRBV6-1; abundance: NA; CDR3nt: TGTGCCAGCCAATGGGGACAGGGGAAAGAGCAGTACTTC; CDR3aa: CASQWGQGKEQYF
d_gene: TRBD2; j_gene: TRBJ2-2; v_gene: TRBV7-3; abundance: NA; CDR3nt: TGTGCCAGCAGCCTAGCGGGGTCTTTCGGGGAGCTGTTTTTT; CDR3aa: CASSLAGSFGELFF
d_gene: NA; j_gene: TRBJ1-1; v_gene: TRBV6-6; abundance: NA; CDR3nt: TGTGCCAGCAGTTACGGACAACAAGCTTTCTTT; CDR3aa: CASSYGQQAFF
d_gene: NA; j_gene: TRBJ1-2; v_gene: TRBV7-9; abundance: NA; CDR3nt: TGTGCCAGCAGCTTCTATGCCACGGGTGGCTACACCTTC; CDR3aa: CASSFYATGGYTF
d_gene: TRBD2; j_gene: TRBJ2-1; v_gene: TRBV2; abundance: NA; CDR3nt: TGTGCCAGCAGTGAGGGGGTTTTAGGCGGGAGCTCCTACAATGAGCAGTTCTTC; CDR3aa: CASSEGVLGGSSYNEQFF
d_gene: NA; j_gene: TRBJ2-1; v_gene: TRBV6-5; abundance: few; CDR3nt: TGTGCCAGCAGAGACTACTACAATGAGCAGTTCTTC; CDR3aa: CASRDYYNEQFF
d_gene: TRBD1; j_gene: TRBJ2-5; v_gene: TRBV7-3; abundance: NA; CDR3nt: TGTGCCAGCAGCCAGACAGGGCGGGAAGAGACCCAGTACTTC; CDR3aa: CASSQTGREETQYF
d_gene: NA; j_gene: TRBJ1-2; v_gene: TRBV29-1; abundance: NA; CDR3nt: TGCAGCGTTGAGGTGCAACGCACGGGCTATGGCTACACCTTC; CDR3aa: CSVEVQRTGYGYTF
d_gene: NA; j_gene: TRBJ2-1; v_gene: TRBV29-1; abundance: NA; CDR3nt: TGCAGCGTAGGGGGGGCGGGTGCGGGGACTGGAAATGAGCAGTTCTTC; CDR3aa: CSVGGAGAGTGNEQFF
d_gene: NA; j_gene: TRBJ1-2; v_gene: TRBV27; abundance: NA; CDR3nt: TGTGCCAGCAGTTTATATGGGGAGCGCTATGGCTACACCTTC; CDR3aa: CASSLYGERYGYTF
d_gene: NA; j_gene: TRBJ1-1; v_gene: TRBV30; abundance: NA; CDR3nt: TGTGCCTGGGCCCGGACAGCGAACACTGAAGCTTTCTTT; CDR3aa: CAWARTANTEAFF